These 25 T cell receptor beta chains came from one sample sequenced in a study of T cells in Graves' hyperthyroidism and ophthalmopathy. What was amplified from RNA transcripts were TCR beta CDR3 regions. The HTBI primer set drove a first-round RT-PCR of the TCR CDR3. From the multiplex PCR reads, TCRdb called clonotypes with MiXCR, one entry per CDR3 protein. The data show around 500,000 distinct CDR3 sequences, 22% seen once. The sample consisted of blood. The receptors were sampled from a woman aged 70-85 years with Graves' ophthalmopathy.

The chain joins TRBV4-2 to TRBJ2-1; 12 positions match TRBD2. V lost 7 bases, J lost 6 bases, and 4 bases stayed unmatched. CDR1 is LGHNA, CDR2 YNFKEQ, per germline. CDR3 size: 14 residues. CDR3 residues: CASKTSGSLNEQFF. DNA of the CDR3: TGTGCCAGCAAGACTAGCGGGAGTCTCAATGAGCAGTTCTTC.

This clonotype was detected a few times. The chain has TRBV24-1 and TRBJ2-2; TRBD2 matches 12 bases. Germline V gives CDR1 KGHDR, CDR2 SFDVKD. The CDR3 totals 16 residues. V lost 3 bases to trimming and J lost 6 bases; unmatched junction nucleotides: 4. The CDR3 DNA sequence: TGTGCCACCAGTGATGTGACTAGCGGGAGTGCCGGGGAGCTGTTTTTT. This sequence encodes CATSDVTSGSAGELFF.

V is TRBV7-2 and J is TRBJ2-5, with D possibly TRBD2 on 5 matching bases. This CDR3 spans 15 amino acids. Trimming cost V 5 bases and J 4 bases, with 17 bases left between them. Germline V gene sequence: CDR1 SGHTA, CDR2 FQGNSA. The CDR3, as DNA: TGTGCCAGCAGCCCCCAAGAGGGCTGGGTAGAGACCCAGTACTTC. Protein product: CASSPQEGWVETQYF.

The J gene is TRBJ2-3, the V gene TRBV18; 7 bases match TRBD1. Germline V gives CDR1 KGHSH, CDR2 LQKENI. V lost 3 bases and J lost 2; bases outside the gene matches: 5. The CDR3 runs to 15 residues. CDR3 DNA sequence: TGTGCCAGCTCACCGCGACAGGGATTCACAGATACGCAGTATTTT. It translates to CASSPRQGFTDTQYF.

The rearrangement joins TRBV3-1 to TRBJ2-1, with TRBD1 identical over 7 bases. Germline V lookup: CDR1 LGHDT, CDR2 YNNKEL (reference sequence). Unmatched junction bases numbered 12, after V lost 0 bases and J lost 7 bases. The CDR3 loop spans 17 amino acids. CDR3 loop: CASSQDRLTGIGNEQFF. As DNA, the CDR3 is TGTGCCAGCAGCCAAGATCGTTTGACAGGGATCGGGAATGAGCAGTTCTTC.

This clonotype was detected many times. In nucleotides, the CDR3 is TGTGCCAGCAGTTCCACTATGGGACTAGTGGACAATGAGCAGTTCTTC. Protein product: CASSSTMGLVDNEQFF. V gene TRBV6-2 or TRBV6-3 combines with J gene TRBJ2-1; 8 positions agree with TRBD2. Trimming removed 4 bases from V and 5 bases from J; junction bases left unmatched: 10. The germline CDR1 and CDR2 sequences are MNHEY and SVGEGT. The CDR3 is made up of 16 amino acids.

This chain joins TRBV20-1 and TRBJ2-3; unclear D gene. CDR1 DFQATT and CDR2 SNEGSKA come from the germline V gene (reference sequence). The V gene lost 4 bases and the J gene lost 0 bases, with 11 bases spanning the gap. This CDR3 spans 14 amino acids. The CDR3 bases are TGCAGTGCTACCGACTTGCGTAGCACAGATACGCAGTATTTT. Encoded protein: CSATDLRSTDTQYF.

There are many counts of this clonotype. The chain has TRBV27 and TRBJ1-1, with D unclear. CDR1 and CDR2 (germline): MNHEY, SMNVEV (reference sequence). This CDR3 is built from 13 residues. Trimming took 2 bases from V and 1 from J, leaving 5 bases between them. CDR3 in DNA: TGTGCCAGCAGTTTAGTCTCGAACACTGAAGCTTTCTTT. This translates into CASSLVSNTEAFF.

This clonotype was counted only a few times. The chain links TRBV29-1 to TRBJ2-5; 7 bases fit TRBD2. J was trimmed by 4 bases and V by 6 bases; bases with no gene match: 5. There are 12 residues in the CDR3. Looked up from germline, CDR1 is SQVTM and CDR2 is ANQGSEA. The DNA for the CDR3 is TGCAGCGTGGGGGGGTGGCGAGAGACCCAGTACTTC. This encodes CSVGGWRETQYF.

The chain uses TRBV6-2 or TRBV6-3 and TRBJ1-6; D not certain. The germline gives CDR1 MNHEY, CDR2 SVGEGT. V was shortened by 7 bases and J by 7 bases, with 11 bases between the two germline ends. The CDR3 runs to 13 residues. The DNA of the CDR3 is TGTGCCAGCAAAAGTGCGGAGAATTCACCCCTCCACTTT. Protein product: CASKSAENSPLHF.

The chain carries TRBV4-3 and TRBJ1-2, with a tentative D call TRBD1 (6 bases). The V and J ends lost 0 bases and 3 bases respectively, with 11 bases between them. In germline, CDR1 is LGHNA, CDR2 YSLEER. The length of the CDR3 is 15 residues. CDR3 sequence (DNA): TGCGCCAGCAGCCAAGAACAGGGCCTTTACTATGGCTACACCTTC. Translation gives CASSQEQGLYYGYTF.

The DNA of the CDR3 is TGTGCCAGCACGGAACAACCAGTCGGCGGGGAGCTGTTTTTT. Residues: CASTEQPVGGELFF. The chain couples TRBV7-9 to TRBJ2-2, with D hard to call. Deletions cut 7 bases from V and 7 bases from J, with 16 bases between. This CDR3 contains 14 residues. Germline lookup yields CDR1 SEHNR and CDR2 FQNEAQ (reference sequence).

This chain connects TRBV12-3 or TRBV12-4 to TRBJ2-1; 9 bases match TRBD2. CDR3 length: 15 amino acids. J gave up 5 bases and V 3 bases, and 5 bases lay outside the gene matches. The CDR3, as DNA: TGTGCCAGCAGTTTTACGTCTAGCGGGAACAATGAGCAGTTCTTC. It specifies CASSFTSSGNNEQFF.

The J gene is TRBJ2-7, the V gene TRBV4-1; 9 positions agree with TRBD2. The V gene's germline CDR1 is MGHRA and CDR2 YSYEKL. The CDR3 has 16 residues. After removal of 5 bases from V and 4 bases from J, the junction contained 12 bases not matched to a gene. The CDR3 sequence is CASSKLAGASIYEQYF. CDR3 DNA sequence: TGCGCCAGCAGCAAATTAGCGGGAGCCTCCATTTACGAGCAGTACTTC.

This clonotype was observed a few times. This chain connects TRBV7-3 to TRBJ2-1; 10 bases align to TRBD2. The germline V gene has CDR1 SGHTA and CDR2 FQGTGA. V shed 1 base and J 0 bases; nucleotides not matched to a gene: 12. The CDR3 spans 20 residues. CDR3 amino acids: CASSLRPPGLALSSYNEQFF. The CDR3 DNA is TGTGCCAGCAGCTTAAGACCCCCGGGACTAGCGTTGAGCTCCTACAATGAGCAGTTCTTC.

This clonotype was counted only a few times. The rearrangement uses TRBV5-1 and TRBJ1-1; D is uncertain. Germline CDR1 is SGHRS and CDR2 is YFSETQ. There are 16 residues in the CDR3. V was cut by 4 bases and J by 0 bases, with 16 bases left in between. CDR3 sequence (DNA): TGCGCCAGCAGCCCGTCCGTCGTTGGGCTGAACACTGAAGCTTTCTTT. Protein: CASSPSVVGLNTEAFF.

The chain combines TRBV7-3 with TRBJ2-1; 8 positions agree with TRBD2. The CDR3 is 15 amino acids. CDR1 and CDR2 (germline): SGHTA, FQGTGA. The V and J ends lost 6 bases and 8 bases, in that order; junction bases with no gene match: 12. The CDR3 DNA reads TGTGCCAGCAGGTTCGAAGGACTAGCTTCCGATGAGCAGTTCTTC. It codes for CASRFEGLASDEQFF.

This clonotype was seen only a few times. This chain joins TRBV27 and TRBJ2-5; D perhaps matches TRBD2 (6 bases). The V gene's germline CDR1 is MNHEY and CDR2 SMNVEV (reference sequence). This CDR3 region has 14 residues. Deletions cut 3 bases from V and 2 bases from J, with 10 bases between. The CDR3 DNA reads TGTGCCAGCAGTTTGCGGAGGGATCAAGAGACCCAGTACTTC. It is translated as CASSLRRDQETQYF.

This clonotype has just a few counts. In nucleotides, the CDR3 is TGCAGTGCTAGAGTACGTAGCGGGAACCACGAGCAGTACTTC. Protein product: CSARVRSGNHEQYF. The V gene is TRBV20-1, the J gene TRBJ2-7; 8 nucleotides match TRBD2. Germline trimming cut 1 base from V and 5 bases from J; bases unmatched to any gene: 7. The CDR3 extends over 14 amino acids. Germline assignment: CDR1 DFQATT and CDR2 SNEGSKA (reference sequence).

The V and J genes are TRBV7-9 and TRBJ2-3; TRBD2 agrees at 10 bases. Germline V gene data show CDR1 as SEHNR and CDR2 as FQNEAQ (reference sequence). CDR3 length: 15 residues. Trimming at V came to 5 bases and at J to 6 bases, leaving 8 bases not matched to a gene. The CDR3 DNA follows: TGTGCCAGCAGCCAGGGACTAGCGTGGTCCGATACGCAGTATTTT. This gives the protein CASSQGLAWSDTQYF.

This clonotype showed up just once. A much larger clone differs from this one at a single base, so this may be a read error. V usage is TRBV27 and J usage is TRBJ2-7; TRBD1 is a possible D gene (5 bases). The germline gives CDR1 MNHEY, CDR2 SMNVEV (reference sequence). The CDR3 loop spans 17 amino acids. Trimming removed 6 bases at V and 9 bases at J, with 30 bases between. CDR3 protein: CASRSLRGVQGPLGQYF. As DNA, the CDR3 is TGTGCCAGCAGATCCTTAAGGGGCGTTCAGGGTCCTTTGGGGCAGTACTTC.

There are many counts of this clonotype. The CDR3 region is CASSLGTRYSPLHF. Written as DNA, the CDR3 is TGTGCCAGCAGTTTAGGGACAAGATATTCACCCCTCCACTTT. This chain links TRBV27 with TRBJ1-6; weak D call: TRBD1 (6 bases). V was shortened by 2 bases and J by 8 bases, with 10 bases between the two germline ends. Germline-derived CDR1 and CDR2 are MNHEY and SMNVEV (reference sequence). The CDR3 extends over 14 amino acids.

This clonotype was detected ten times or more. The rearrangement uses TRBV6-1 and TRBJ2-1; 11 bases fit TRBD2. The CDR3 is made up of 15 amino acids. V trimming: 6 bases; J trimming: 9 bases; junction bases outside the gene matches: 10. In germline, CDR1 is MNHNS, CDR2 SASEGT. This CDR3 is CASSETSGSFVEQFF. CDR3 nucleotide sequence: TGTGCCAGCAGCGAAACTAGCGGGAGCTTCGTTGAGCAGTTCTTC.

The J gene is TRBJ2-2, the V gene TRBV28, with D possibly called TRBD1 or TRBD2 (7 bases each). The CDR3 has 14 amino acids. Trimming shortened V by 10 bases and J by 6 bases, and 18 bases separated the two germline ends. In germline, CDR1 is MDHEN, CDR2 SYDVKM. This CDR3 reads CAIRGGLGSGELFF. In nucleotides, the CDR3 is TGTGCCATCAGGGGGGGGCTAGGTTCCGGGGAGCTGTTTTTT.

This clonotype was seen at least ten times. The chain combines TRBV7-2 with TRBJ2-7, with D possibly being TRBD2 (5 bases). The germline CDR1 and CDR2 sequences are SGHTA and FQGNSA. Between the trimmed V and J ends, which lost 5 bases and 5 bases, there was a span of 22 bases. The CDR3 contains 16 residues. The chain's CDR3 is CASSQAPAGWRDEQYF. For the CDR3, the DNA is TGTGCCAGCAGCCAAGCACCTGCGGGTTGGCGTGACGAGCAGTACTTC.